The rows below give T cell receptor beta chains drawn from one sample of a study of blood T cells in healthy people across ages. Each CDR3 protein is one row after TCRdb ran MiXCR on the 5' RACE reads. The table lists over 1.5 million distinct CDR3 sequences, less than 50% of them singletons. Sequenced material: blood. The receptors stem from a woman in her forties in good health. The CDR3 runs from the conserved cysteine through the conserved F or W. Fields, in order: J gene, clone size, V gene, D gene, CDR3 DNA, CDR3 protein. The D gene is left open where the match is weak. Where a row states a size, it is once, few, many or the class of an expanded clone; other rows omit it.

J gene: TRBJ2-3; clone size: once; V gene: TRBV12-3/TRBV12-4; D gene: TRBD2; CDR3 DNA: TGTGCCAGCAGGTCTAGCGGGGGGGGAGGAGATACGCAATATTTT; CDR3 protein: CASRSSGGGGDTQYF
J gene: TRBJ2-7; clone size: few; V gene: TRBV11-2; D gene: TRBD2; CDR3 DNA: TGTGCCAGCAGCTTAAGGGGACTAGCGGGTGTTAGCTCCTACGAGCAGTACTTC; CDR3 protein: CASSLRGLAGVSSYEQYF
J gene: TRBJ2-4; clone size: -; V gene: TRBV2; D gene: TRBD1; CDR3 DNA: TGTGCCAGCAGCAAGGACAGGTTTGTTGGAAACATTCAGTACTTC; CDR3 protein: CASSKDRFVGNIQYF
J gene: TRBJ2-5; clone size: -; V gene: TRBV7-2; D gene: TRBD2; CDR3 DNA: TGTGCCAGCAGCCTAGGTTCTAGCGGGAGGATGGTAGAGACCCAGTACTTC; CDR3 protein: CASSLGSSGRMVETQYF
J gene: TRBJ2-4; clone size: few; V gene: TRBV7-2; D gene: -; CDR3 DNA: TGTGCCAGCAGCTTATTCCCCGGGACCCAGGGAGGCATTCAGTACTTC; CDR3 protein: CASSLFPGTQGGIQYF
J gene: TRBJ2-5; clone size: -; V gene: TRBV25-1; D gene: -; CDR3 DNA: TGTGCCAGCAGCCTGGGGTCATTTGAGACCCAGTACTTC; CDR3 protein: CASSLGSFETQYF
J gene: TRBJ2-1; clone size: many; V gene: TRBV9; D gene: -; CDR3 DNA: TGTGCCAGCAGCGCGGCCGCGGATGAGCAGTTCTTC; CDR3 protein: CASSAAADEQFF
J gene: TRBJ1-2; clone size: few; V gene: TRBV20-1; D gene: -; CDR3 DNA: TGCAGTGCAAACGAGGGGGAAGTCTATGGCTACACCTTC; CDR3 protein: CSANEGEVYGYTF
J gene: TRBJ2-7; clone size: few; V gene: TRBV6-2/TRBV6-3; D gene: -; CDR3 DNA: TGTGCCAGCAGTCCCCGGCACTACGAGCAGTACTTC; CDR3 protein: CASSPRHYEQYF
J gene: TRBJ2-3; clone size: few; V gene: TRBV27; D gene: -; CDR3 DNA: TGTGCCACAGGGGTGGGCACAGATACGCAGTATTTT; CDR3 protein: CATGVGTDTQYF
J gene: TRBJ2-3; clone size: -; V gene: TRBV6-2/TRBV6-3; D gene: TRBD2; CDR3 DNA: TGTGCCAGCAGTTACGTTAGCGGGGTTGCTAGCACAGATACGCAGTATTTT; CDR3 protein: CASSYVSGVASTDTQYF
J gene: TRBJ2-7; clone size: few; V gene: TRBV10-3; D gene: TRBD1; CDR3 DNA: TGTGCCTCCAAAGGAAGGGACAGCTACGAGCAGTACTTC; CDR3 protein: CASKGRDSYEQYF
J gene: TRBJ1-5; clone size: -; V gene: TRBV4-1; D gene: -; CDR3 DNA: TGCGCCAGCAGCGACACGGGCCGAAATCAGCCCCAGCATTTT; CDR3 protein: CASSDTGRNQPQHF
J gene: TRBJ2-1; clone size: -; V gene: TRBV2; D gene: TRBD2; CDR3 DNA: TGTGCCAGCAGGTTAGCGGGGGTTAGTGAGCAGTTCTTC; CDR3 protein: CASRLAGVSEQFF
J gene: TRBJ1-6; clone size: -; V gene: TRBV27; D gene: TRBD1; CDR3 DNA: TGTGCCAGCAGTTCCGGTAGGGACAGGGGGCCGTGGAATTCACCCCTCCACTTT; CDR3 protein: CASSSGRDRGPWNSPLHF
J gene: TRBJ2-7; clone size: -; V gene: TRBV12-3/TRBV12-4; D gene: -; CDR3 DNA: TGTGCCAGCAGTCGCTCGACGGACATGAGCTCCTACGAGCAGTACTTC; CDR3 protein: CASSRSTDMSSYEQYF
J gene: TRBJ1-2; clone size: -; V gene: TRBV6-1; D gene: -; CDR3 DNA: TGTGCCAGCAGTGAACACGTCTATGGCTACACCTTC; CDR3 protein: CASSEHVYGYTF
J gene: TRBJ2-3; clone size: -; V gene: TRBV10-3; D gene: TRBD2; CDR3 DNA: TGTGCCATGGGACTAGCGGGGGTCTCTGGGGGCACGCAGTATTTT; CDR3 protein: CAMGLAGVSGGTQYF
J gene: TRBJ2-7; clone size: -; V gene: TRBV7-2; D gene: TRBD2; CDR3 DNA: TGTGCCAGCTGCGGAGGACTAGCGGGGGCCGTCCCTTCCTACGAGCAGTACTTC; CDR3 protein: CASCGGLAGAVPSYEQYF
J gene: TRBJ2-6; clone size: few; V gene: TRBV5-1; D gene: TRBD2; CDR3 DNA: TGCGCCAGCAGCTTGACGGGACTAGCGGGCGGTGGGGCCAACGTCCTGACTTTC; CDR3 protein: CASSLTGLAGGGANVLTF
J gene: TRBJ2-5; clone size: few; V gene: TRBV24-1; D gene: TRBD1; CDR3 DNA: TGTGCCACCAGTGACCCTGACAGGGGAGAGACCCAGTACTTC; CDR3 protein: CATSDPDRGETQYF
J gene: TRBJ2-7; clone size: -; V gene: TRBV28; D gene: TRBD1; CDR3 DNA: TGTGCCAGCATTCCAAGCAGGACAGGCAAGATGAGCTCCTACAATGAGCAGTACTTC; CDR3 protein: CASIPSRTGKMSSYNEQYF
J gene: TRBJ2-7; clone size: once; V gene: TRBV24-1; D gene: TRBD1; CDR3 DNA: TGTGCCACCAGTGAGCCCGGGACAGGGACGAACGAGCAGTACTTC; CDR3 protein: CATSEPGTGTNEQYF
J gene: TRBJ2-7; clone size: -; V gene: TRBV6-2/TRBV6-3; D gene: -; CDR3 DNA: TGTGCCAGCAGTGCAATCGGTTTCGGCTACGAGCAGTACTTC; CDR3 protein: CASSAIGFGYEQYF
J gene: TRBJ2-7; clone size: -; V gene: TRBV7-8; D gene: TRBD2; CDR3 DNA: TGTGCCAGCAGCTTTAAAACTAGCGGGGGGGGCGAGCAGTACTTC; CDR3 protein: CASSFKTSGGGEQYF
J gene: TRBJ2-4; clone size: few; V gene: TRBV7-2; D gene: -; CDR3 DNA: TGTGCCAGCAGCCCGAACAGGGATTTAGCCAAAAACATTCAGTACTTC; CDR3 protein: CASSPNRDLAKNIQYF
J gene: TRBJ2-2; clone size: -; V gene: TRBV7-2; D gene: TRBD2; CDR3 DNA: TGTGCCAGCAGCCGAGATAGCGGGGGGGCGATCCTCGGGGAGCTGTTTTTT; CDR3 protein: CASSRDSGGAILGELFF
J gene: TRBJ2-1; clone size: -; V gene: TRBV4-2; D gene: TRBD2; CDR3 DNA: TGTGCCAGCAGCCAAGGTCTAGCGGGGGAGGGCAATGAGCAGTTCTTC; CDR3 protein: CASSQGLAGEGNEQFF
J gene: TRBJ2-1; clone size: -; V gene: TRBV21-1; D gene: -; CDR3 DNA: TGTGCCAGCAGCAAATTGGAACTCAGCTCCTACAATGAGCAGTTCTTC; CDR3 protein: CASSKLELSSYNEQFF
J gene: TRBJ2-5; clone size: -; V gene: TRBV20-1; D gene: TRBD1; CDR3 DNA: TGCAGTGCTAGGTACCCCGGGACAGGGGGAGAGACCCAGTACTTC; CDR3 protein: CSARYPGTGGETQYF
J gene: TRBJ2-7; clone size: few; V gene: TRBV13; D gene: -; CDR3 DNA: TGTGCCAGCGGAATAGGCAGTTCCTACGAGCAGTACTTC; CDR3 protein: CASGIGSSYEQYF
J gene: TRBJ1-4; clone size: -; V gene: TRBV6-5; D gene: -; CDR3 DNA: TGTGCCAGCAGTTACGTGCCAGCTAATGAAAAACTGTTTTTT; CDR3 protein: CASSYVPANEKLFF
J gene: TRBJ2-4; clone size: few; V gene: TRBV29-1; D gene: -; CDR3 DNA: TGCAGCGTTTATGGGCCCGGGGTAAATCTAGCCAAAAACATTCAGTACTTC; CDR3 protein: CSVYGPGVNLAKNIQYF
J gene: TRBJ2-7; clone size: -; V gene: TRBV19; D gene: TRBD1; CDR3 DNA: TGTGCCAGTAGTATCCAGGACAGGGGCCACGAGCAGTACTTC; CDR3 protein: CASSIQDRGHEQYF
J gene: TRBJ2-5; clone size: few; V gene: TRBV4-1; D gene: -; CDR3 DNA: TGCGCCAGCAGCCAAGGGAACGGACAAGAGACCCAGTACTTC; CDR3 protein: CASSQGNGQETQYF
J gene: TRBJ2-3; clone size: few; V gene: TRBV20-1; D gene: TRBD2; CDR3 DNA: TGCAGTGCCCCCCTTGGCCTAGCGGCTAGCACAGATACGCAGTATTTT; CDR3 protein: CSAPLGLAASTDTQYF
J gene: TRBJ2-5; clone size: once; V gene: TRBV14; D gene: -; CDR3 DNA: TGTGCCAGCAGCCAAGCGGTTGTGGTGCTTCAAGAGACCCAGTACTTC; CDR3 protein: CASSQAVVVLQETQYF
J gene: TRBJ2-1; clone size: -; V gene: TRBV13; D gene: TRBD1; CDR3 DNA: TGTGCCAGCAGCCCTAGGGGACAGGGGGACAATGAGCAGTTCTTC; CDR3 protein: CASSPRGQGDNEQFF
J gene: TRBJ2-5; clone size: -; V gene: TRBV7-8; D gene: -; CDR3 DNA: TGTGCCAGCAGCCATCCCGGAGGTGGGGAGACCCAGTACTTC; CDR3 protein: CASSHPGGGETQYF
J gene: TRBJ2-1; clone size: few; V gene: TRBV7-9; D gene: -; CDR3 DNA: TGTGCCAGCAGCTCCCCTCAGGAGCAGTTCTTC; CDR3 protein: CASSSPQEQFF
J gene: TRBJ2-5; clone size: many; V gene: TRBV5-1; D gene: -; CDR3 DNA: TGTGCCAGCAGTTTGAACGGGCAAGAGACCCAGTACTTC; CDR3 protein: CASSLNGQETQYF
J gene: TRBJ2-5; clone size: few; V gene: TRBV20-1; D gene: -; CDR3 DNA: TGCAGTGCCCGAGAGACGGTCGCGACCCAGTACTTC; CDR3 protein: CSARETVATQYF
J gene: TRBJ2-7; clone size: few; V gene: TRBV9; D gene: -; CDR3 DNA: TGTGCCAGCAGCGTAGCAGTACGACCTGGGAGTTCCTACGAGCAGTACTTC; CDR3 protein: CASSVAVRPGSSYEQYF
J gene: TRBJ2-3; clone size: -; V gene: TRBV5-1; D gene: -; CDR3 DNA: TGCGCCAGCAGCCGCGGACTGGGGGCCGAAACAGATACGCAGTATTTT; CDR3 protein: CASSRGLGAETDTQYF
J gene: TRBJ2-7; clone size: -; V gene: TRBV18; D gene: TRBD1; CDR3 DNA: TGTGCCAGCTCACGGGGACAGAAAAACTACGAGCAGTACTTC; CDR3 protein: CASSRGQKNYEQYF
J gene: TRBJ2-1; clone size: -; V gene: TRBV7-2; D gene: TRBD2; CDR3 DNA: TGTGCCAGCAGCTTATCAGCTAGCGGGGGGGCCGGGGACAATGAGCAGTTCTTC; CDR3 protein: CASSLSASGGAGDNEQFF
J gene: TRBJ1-5; clone size: -; V gene: TRBV6-6; D gene: -; CDR3 DNA: TGTGCCAGCAGTAAACAGGTTGGCAATCAGCCCCAGCATTTT; CDR3 protein: CASSKQVGNQPQHF
J gene: TRBJ1-2; clone size: few; V gene: TRBV20-1; D gene: -; CDR3 DNA: TGCAGTGGAATAGCAGTCTATGGCTACACCTTC; CDR3 protein: CSGIAVYGYTF
J gene: TRBJ2-5; clone size: -; V gene: TRBV20-1; D gene: -; CDR3 DNA: TGCAGTGCTAGGCCCATGGAGGGTTTACAGACCCAGTACTTC; CDR3 protein: CSARPMEGLQTQYF